This T cell receptor beta chain was obtained from a study of blood T cell repertoires in COVID-19. Study summary: From the United States, Italy and Spain came samples of acute and convalescent COVID-19. Nucleic acid was either cDNA or gDNA, and it came from T cells, B-cell-depleted T cells, or PBMCs.

Trimming pared 1 base from V and 6 bases from J, leaving 15 bases between. CDR1 is GTSNPN and CDR2 is SVGIG in the germline V gene (reference sequence). This CDR3 contains 14 residues. As processed by the authors: Counts of nucleated cells, estimated from reference gene primer amplification, were obtained. The repertoire was sequenced with immunoSEQ multiplex PCR; TCRdb's copy has only in-frame clones and lacks some. V and J calls and clone size are copied from that table; D and trimming were computed from the DNA. Of approximately 670,000 clones listed, just under 90% are singletons. The sample consisted of peripheral blood. This receptor was taken from a woman younger than 30 with acute or convalescent COVID-19. The V gene is TRBV30, the J gene TRBJ1-2, with a tentative D call TRBD1 (6 bases). CDR3: CAWSANRDTNGYTF. CDR3 sequence (DNA): TGTGCCTGGAGTGCCAACCGGGACACCAATGGCTACACCTTC.